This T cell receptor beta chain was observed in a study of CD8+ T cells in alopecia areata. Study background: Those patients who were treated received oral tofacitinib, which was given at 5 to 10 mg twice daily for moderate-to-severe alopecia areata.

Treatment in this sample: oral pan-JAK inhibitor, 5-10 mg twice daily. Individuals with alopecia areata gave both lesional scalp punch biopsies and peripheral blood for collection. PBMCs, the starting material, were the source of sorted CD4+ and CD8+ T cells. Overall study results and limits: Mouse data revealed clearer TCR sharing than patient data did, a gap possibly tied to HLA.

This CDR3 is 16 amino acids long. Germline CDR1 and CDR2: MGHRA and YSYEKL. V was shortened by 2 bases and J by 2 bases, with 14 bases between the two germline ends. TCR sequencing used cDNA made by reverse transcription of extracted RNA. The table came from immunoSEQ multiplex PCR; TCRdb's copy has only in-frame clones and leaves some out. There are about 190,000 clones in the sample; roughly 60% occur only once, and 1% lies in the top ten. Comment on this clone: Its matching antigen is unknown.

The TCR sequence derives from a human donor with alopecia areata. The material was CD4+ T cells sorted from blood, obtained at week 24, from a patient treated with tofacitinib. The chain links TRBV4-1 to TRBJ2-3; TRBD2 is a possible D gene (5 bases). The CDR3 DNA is TGCGCCAGCAGCCAATCAAGCGGACCCCCCACAGATACGCAGTATTTT. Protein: CASSQSSGPPTDTQYF.